This T cell receptor beta chain is from a study of T cell responses to AZD1222 COVID-19 vaccine (dated by TCRdb to about 2021). At the level of the whole study: AZD1222 recipients with second doses at about 4 weeks or about 12 weeks were pooled, because spike-specific TCR depth and breadth did not differ between schedules. A total of 233 trial participants underwent TCR sequencing, of whom 207 had received two doses of AZD1222 and 26 had received two doses of the MenACWY control vaccine. Trial participants were enrolled into age subgroups of 18-55, 56-69 and 70-plus years, which contained about 150, 27 and 61 TCR-sequenced participants, respectively.

The CDR3 regions of human TCRbeta chains were analyzed by immunosequencing. In the source study's methods: Repertoire TCRs were matched against a reference library of SARS-CoV-2-specific TCRs generated with the MIRA antigen-specificity platform. Breadth was defined as the fraction of unique TCRs that were SARS-CoV-2-associated, and depth was defined as the fraction of total T cells that were SARS-CoV-2-associated. Using the MIRA data, each spike-specific TCR was mapped to the spike region that the TCR reacts to and placed in a CD4 or CD8 class. Log10-transformed breadth and depth values were compared by one-way ANOVA with Sidak's multiple comparisons tests. The table was pulled from immuneACCESS by TCRdb, which kept in-frame rearrangements only. Such tables lose some clones; where checked, under half of the loss comes from unresolved V genes, and the rest has no known cause. V, J and clone size are those of that table, while D and trimming were read from the DNA. Counted in this sample were about 160,000 clones; roughly 90% of them appeared once. Less than 6.5% of the sample is taken by the ten largest.

On this clone itself: Its antigen remains unidentified. Base quality data are lacking; no much larger clone is found one base away.

V and J lose 5 bases and 3 bases, and a span of 13 bases separates them. Counted from cysteine to phenylalanine, this CDR3 has 14 amino acids. The entry retains the CDR3 DNA only, 42 bases that are in frame from base 1. Sequences SGHAT (CDR1) and FQDESV (CDR2) are obtained from the germline V gene (reference sequence). Reading the label with the study, this specimen's time point is: baseline before first vaccination. Vaccinee samples were obtained from the UK trials COV001 and COV002, which included a single-blind randomized controlled phase 2/3 trial of AZD1222 (ChAdOx1 nCoV-19) in healthy adults. Trial participant PBMC samples were collected at day 0 and day 28 after the second dose for TCRbeta chain sequencing. The investigation overall reported the following: Vaccine-associated CD4 TCRs spanned the whole spike protein, with dominant responses in regions 160-218 and 743-854. In the small 56-69-year group, the increase in depth fell short of significance, most likely because of low power. Because no day 14 peak-response samples were available, the repertoires could be characterized only after the peak T cell response. Nearly half of unique spike-specific TCRs reportedly recognized epitopes outside regions mutated in the B.1.351 and B.1.1.7 variants. Conclusions about previously exposed vaccinees are limited because only five or six AZD1222 recipients were SARS-CoV-2 seropositive at baseline. Participants were mostly white British, with more females than males. The authors suggested clonal diversity may have been underestimated. A significant rise in spike-specific TCR breadth and depth was observed after two AZD1222 doses relative to day 0 and relative to MenACWY recipients.

Source: peripheral blood, taken on day 0 of AZD1222 vaccination. The V and J genes are TRBV11-1 and TRBJ1-1, with the D gene call left open. The receptor was derived from an adult in good health. The CDR3 region reads CASSPPRTYTEAFF. The DNA reads as follows: TGTGCCAGCAGCCCTCCGCGGACGTACACTGAAGCTTTCTTT.